This TCR beta chain was captured by sequencing in a study of blood T cell repertoires in COVID-19. Turning to the study itself: The samples span acute and convalescent COVID-19 from the United States, Italy and Spain. T cells, B-cell-depleted T cells, or PBMCs provided the cDNA or gDNA that served as material.

In the original processing: Estimation of nucleated cell counts relied on the amplification of reference gene primers. This table comes from immunoSEQ multiplex PCR, and its TCRdb copy is limited to in-frame clones, with some not included. The DNA gave D and trimming, while V, J and clone size come from that table. The sample carries roughly 74,000 clones, approximately 84% recorded once. The CDR3 extends over 15 amino acids. Per germline, CDR1 MNHEY and CDR2 SVGAGI. The trim removed 7 bases at V and 1 base at J, leaving 5 bases unmatched. V usage is TRBV6-5 and J usage is TRBJ2-5; TRBD2 matches 11 bases. Sequenced: peripheral blood. The receptor was derived from a man between 65 and 80 years old with acute or convalescent COVID-19. CDR3 coding DNA: TGTGCCAGCACGCTGCTAGCGGGGGGCCAAGAGACCCAGTACTTC. Translated, it gives CASTLLAGGQETQYF.